This entry concerns a single T cell receptor (beta chain). The sample belongs to a study of blood T cells in healthy people across ages. Next came a second PCR, run for about 7 to 12 cycles, which used a sample-barcoded 5' primer along with a J-beta primer mix. TCRdb independently ran MiXCR on the 5' RACE reads; one entry per CDR3 protein. The sample yields around 900,000 distinct CDR3 sequences, roughly 51% seen once. CDR3 length: 17 residues. CDR1 is MNHEY and CDR2 is SMNVEV in the germline V gene (reference sequence). The J segment lost 4 bases and the V segment lost 2 bases, leaving 14 bases of the junction unmatched.

The sequence derives from a woman aged 60 to 75 in good health. The rearrangement uses TRBV27 and TRBJ2-7; 7 positions agree with TRBD2. Material for sequencing was blood. The CDR3 DNA reads as TGTGCCAGCAGTTTAGCAATCCTGCGGGGGACGGGTTACGAGCAGTACTTC. Its translation is CASSLAILRGTGYEQYF.